The rows below give T cell receptor beta chains drawn from one sample of a study of blood T cell repertoires in COVID-19. The repertoire was sequenced with immunoSEQ multiplex PCR; TCRdb's copy has only in-frame clones and lacks some. The sample has a few hundred thousand clones, approximately 91% seen once. Sequenced sample: peripheral blood. These receptor sequences come from a person aged 18 to 30 with COVID-19, enrolled during active disease. Each CDR3 is given with its conserved first and last residue. Fields, in order: J gene, CDR3 length, V gene, D gene, clone size, CDR3 DNA, CDR3 protein. The D gene is left open where the match is weak. A row's size may be missing; if present it is once, few, many or a size class.

TRBJ1-5 | 13 | TRBV24-1 | TRBD1 | . | TGTGCCACCAGCCTCGGACAGGGTTGGGCCCAGCATTTT | CATSLGQGWAQHF
TRBJ1-1 | 14 | TRBV28 | . | once | TGTGCCAGCAGTTTGGCTTGGGGGAGGAGTGAAGCTTTCTTT | CASSLAWGRSEAFF
TRBJ1-1 | 12 | TRBV15 | . | . | TGTGCCAGCTCGACAGCATACACTGAAGCTTTCTTT | CASSTAYTEAFF
TRBJ2-7 | 14 | TRBV2 | . | . | TGTGCCACCACCGAGACGTCACAGGGTTACGAGCAGTACTTC | CATTETSQGYEQYF
TRBJ2-1 | 15 | TRBV6-4 | TRBD2 | . | TGTGCCAGCAGTGAGGGAGGTAGCGGGTGGGATGAGCAGTTCTTC | CASSEGGSGWDEQFF
TRBJ2-7 | 13 | TRBV27 | . | . | TGTGCCAGCCGGGACTCCCATCTAGACGAGCAGTACTTC | CASRDSHLDEQYF
TRBJ1-1 | 12 | TRBV19 | . | . | TGTGCCAATCGTCCGGGGGATGCTGAAGCTTTCTTT | CANRPGDAEAFF
TRBJ1-4 | 13 | TRBV30 | TRBD1 | . | TGTGCGCGGACCAGACAGGGTGGGGAAAAACTGTTTTTT | CARTRQGGEKLFF
TRBJ1-2 | 12 | TRBV6-5 | . | . | TGTGCCAGCAGTTACGAAGGGAGAGGCTACACCTTC | CASSYEGRGYTF
TRBJ2-7 | 17 | TRBV24-1 | TRBD1 | . | TGTGCCACCAGTGATTCTCTTGCACAGGGGGCCTCGTACGAGCAGTACTTC | CATSDSLAQGASYEQYF
TRBJ2-7 | 15 | TRBV4-1 | TRBD1 | . | TGCGCCAGCAGACTGGACAGGGTACAGACCTACGAGCAGTACTTC | CASRLDRVQTYEQYF
TRBJ2-5 | 14 | TRBV6-6 | . | . | TGTGCCAGCAGTGCATCCGGGGTCCACGAGACCCAGTACTTC | CASSASGVHETQYF
TRBJ1-4 | 16 | TRBV5-1 | . | . | TGCGCCAGCAGCTTGACTGGGGGAGGCGGAATTGAAAAACTGTTTTTT | CASSLTGGGGIEKLFF
TRBJ2-3 | 15 | TRBV5-4 | . | . | TGTGCCAGCAGCTGGCTGGGAGCCAGCACAGATACGCAGTATTTT | CASSWLGASTDTQYF
TRBJ2-5 | 14 | TRBV6-5 | TRBD1 | once | TGTGCCAGCAGTTATACCGGGACAGAAGAGACCCAGTACTTC | CASSYTGTEETQYF
TRBJ1-6 | 15 | TRBV3-1/TRBV3-2 | . | . | TGTGCCAGCAGCCGGACAGAGTTTAAAAATTCACCCCTCCACTTT | CASSRTEFKNSPLHF
TRBJ2-3 | 12 | TRBV24-1 | . | . | TGTGCCACCTCGGACTCGAGTTGGACCTACATTTTT | CATSDSSWTYIF
TRBJ2-7 | 15 | TRBV24-1 | TRBD2 | . | TGTGCCACCAGTCTGGCGGGAGGGCCAAACTACGAGCAGTACTTC | CATSLAGGPNYEQYF
TRBJ2-7 | 14 | TRBV10-3 | . | . | TGTGCCATCAGTGAGGTTGTGTCCGCCTACGAGCAGTACTTC | CAISEVVSAYEQYF
TRBJ2-2 | 16 | TRBV12-5 | . | once | TGTGCTAGTGGTTTGCCTACAGCTAGCGTCACCGGGGAGCTGTTTTTT | CASGLPTASVTGELFF
TRBJ1-5 | 15 | TRBV9 | . | . | TGTGCCAGCAGCGCAGACAGTAATAGCAATCAGCCCCAGCATTTT | CASSADSNSNQPQHF
TRBJ2-7 | 12 | TRBV2 | . | . | TGTGCCAGCAGTCCTCTTTCCGACGAGCAGTACTTC | CASSPLSDEQYF
TRBJ1-1 | 19 | TRBV5-1 | TRBD1 | . | TGCGCCACCCCGGGACAGTGTCCTCCCGTTCTTGGTGGGGACACTGAAGCTTTCTTT | CATPGQCPPVLGGDTEAFF
TRBJ2-6 | 15 | TRBV27 | . | . | TGTGCCAGCAGTTCCCTGAGGTCTGGGGCCAACGTCCTGACTTTC | CASSSLRSGANVLTF
TRBJ2-7 | 14 | TRBV7-2 | . | . | TGTGCCAGCACCCCCGGCCTCGGGAGCTACGAGCAGTACTTC | CASTPGLGSYEQYF
TRBJ1-1 | 14 | TRBV2 | . | once | TGTGCCAGCAGTGAGCAGGCCCTGAACACTGAAGCTTTCTTT | CASSEQALNTEAFF
TRBJ2-7 | 14 | TRBV19 | . | once | TGTGCCAGTAGTACGGACAGTGTTAGCTACGAGCAGTACTTC | CASSTDSVSYEQYF
TRBJ2-7 | 15 | TRBV9 | TRBD1 | . | TGTGCCAGCAGCGTGGGACAGGGGGCGACGTACGAGCAGTACTTC | CASSVGQGATYEQYF
TRBJ2-7 | 13 | TRBV7-2 | . | . | TGTGCCAGCAGCTTAGAGACCCGGGGCGAGCAGTACTTC | CASSLETRGEQYF
TRBJ2-7 | 14 | TRBV7-8 | TRBD1 | . | TGTGCCAGCAGTAACCCCGGGACAGTCTACGAGCAGTACTTC | CASSNPGTVYEQYF
TRBJ2-3 | 12 | TRBV12-3/TRBV12-4 | . | . | TGTGCCAGCAGTTTGAACATAGATACGCAGTATTTT | CASSLNIDTQYF
TRBJ2-7 | 14 | TRBV19 | . | . | TGTGCCAGAGGGCGGCGGGCAGTAACCTACGAGCAGTACTTC | CARGRRAVTYEQYF
TRBJ1-4 | 17 | TRBV6-1 | . | . | TGTGCCAGCAGTGAAGTGAGCCGGGTGAGCACTAATGAAAAACTGTTTTTT | CASSEVSRVSTNEKLFF
TRBJ1-4 | 12 | TRBV19 | . | . | TGTGCCAGTAGTATAGATGCAGTTCAACTGTTTTTT | CASSIDAVQLFF
TRBJ1-4 | 15 | TRBV29-1 | . | . | TGCAGCGTTGACAGGGGCGTTACAACTAATGAAAAACTGTTTTTT | CSVDRGVTTNEKLFF
TRBJ2-1 | 15 | TRBV12-5 | TRBD2 | . | TGTGCTAGTGGTTGGACTAGCGGGAGCTACAATGAGCAGTTCTTC | CASGWTSGSYNEQFF
TRBJ2-3 | 13 | TRBV5-5 | TRBD2 | . | TGTGCCAGCAGCTCTGGGGGGGCAGATACGCAGTATTTT | CASSSGGADTQYF
TRBJ2-5 | 14 | TRBV7-2 | . | . | TGTGCCAGCAGCTTAGCCGCAGGGGGGGAGACCCAGTACTTC | CASSLAAGGETQYF
TRBJ2-7 | 15 | TRBV27 | . | . | TGTGCCAGCAGTTTGTCAGCGGGTGGATCCTACGAGCAGTACTTC | CASSLSAGGSYEQYF
TRBJ2-7 | 14 | TRBV9 | TRBD2 | . | TGTGCCAGCAGCGTTGGGGGGGATGCCTACGAGCAGTACTTC | CASSVGGDAYEQYF
TRBJ1-5 | 13 | TRBV19 | . | . | TGTGCCAGTAGCCCCGGGGTTTTTCAGCCCCAGCATTTT | CASSPGVFQPQHF
TRBJ1-5 | 12 | TRBV30 | . | . | TGTGCCTGGGGCGGTGGGTCTCAGCCCCAGCATTTT | CAWGGGSQPQHF
TRBJ2-2 | 16 | TRBV9 | . | . | TGTGCCAGCAGCCCACAATCCCCGCCGGGGACCGGGGAGCTGTTTTTT | CASSPQSPPGTGELFF
TRBJ2-7 | 15 | TRBV19 | TRBD2 | . | TGTGCCAGTAGCAACCGACTAGCGGGAGGGTACGAGCAGTACTTC | CASSNRLAGGYEQYF
TRBJ2-1 | 15 | TRBV28 | TRBD1 | . | TGTGCCAGCAGCTCCGCAGGGGGTGGCTACAATGAGCAGTTCTTC | CASSSAGGGYNEQFF
TRBJ1-1 | 14 | TRBV5-6 | TRBD1 | . | TGTGCCAGCAGACTGGGACAGGCCAGCACTGAAGCTTTCTTT | CASRLGQASTEAFF
TRBJ2-5 | 12 | TRBV12-3/TRBV12-4 | . | . | TGTGCCAGCAGGCCCGACGGGAAGACCCAGTACTTC | CASRPDGKTQYF
TRBJ1-4 | 14 | TRBV6-5 | . | . | TGTGCCAGCAGTCCGGGGGTGGCTAATGAAAAACTGTTTTTT | CASSPGVANEKLFF
TRBJ1-3 | 16 | TRBV29-1 | . | . | TGCAGCGTTGGGGTCAGGGGTACCGCCTTTGGAAACACCATATATTTT | CSVGVRGTAFGNTIYF
TRBJ1-6 | 13 | TRBV7-9 | TRBD1 | . | TGTGCCAGCAGGGGGACAGGGCTGTCACCCCTCCACTTT | CASRGTGLSPLHF
TRBJ2-7 | 12 | TRBV10-3 | TRBD2 | . | TGTGCCACTTCGGGAGGTCGTGCCGAGCAGTACTTC | CATSGGRAEQYF
TRBJ2-5 | 16 | TRBV11-3 | TRBD2 | . | TGTGCCAGCAGCTTAGGGGCTAGCGGGAGGCAAGAGACCCAGTACTTC | CASSLGASGRQETQYF
TRBJ1-5 | 15 | TRBV27 | TRBD1 | . | TGTGCCAGCAGTTACGGGACAGACGGGAATCAGCCCCAGCATTTT | CASSYGTDGNQPQHF
TRBJ1-2 | 14 | TRBV29-1 | . | . | TGCAGCGTTGAAAAGGGTTGGGGGCTCTATGGCTACACCTTC | CSVEKGWGLYGYTF
TRBJ2-5 | 16 | TRBV4-3 | TRBD1 | . | TGCGCCAGCAGCCAAGAAGTGGGACAGCCAGGGGAGACCCAGTACTTC | CASSQEVGQPGETQYF
TRBJ2-1 | 13 | TRBV30 | TRBD1 | . | TGTGCCTGGACGCCAGGACAGGTCAATGAGCAGTTCTTC | CAWTPGQVNEQFF
TRBJ2-7 | 14 | TRBV30 | TRBD2 | . | TGTGCCTGGACTCCCTTAGCGGGAGGCTACGAGCAGTACTTC | CAWTPLAGGYEQYF
TRBJ2-5 | 11 | TRBV20-1 | . | . | TGCAGTGCTGGACTAATAGAGACCCAGTACTTC | CSAGLIETQYF
TRBJ1-1 | 15 | TRBV19 | . | once | TGTGCCAGTAGTCCTTCCCTGGGGGCAGGAACTGAAGCTTTCTTT | CASSPSLGAGTEAFF
TRBJ2-3 | 18 | TRBV18 | . | . | TGTGCCAGCTCACGATCTAGCGAATTACGTTATAGCACAGATACGCAGTATTTT | CASSRSSELRYSTDTQYF